This is a list of T cell receptor beta chains from one sample in a study of cytotoxic CD8 clonotypes in ibrutinib-treated CLL. Libraries were prepared by immunoSEQ multiplex PCR; TCRdb keeps only in-frame clonotypes and omits some of them. The table shows about 330,000 clones, with 60% to 80% occurring only once. This specimen consisted of PBMCs, obtained after 36 months of ibrutinib treatment. The receptors derive from a human donor with chronic lymphocytic leukemia. CDR3s include the opening cysteine and the closing phenylalanine or tryptophan. The order of the fields is clone size, CDR3 length, V gene, D gene, J gene, CDR3 protein, CDR3 DNA. The D gene is left open where the match is weak. Rows may omit the clone size; those that give it use once, few, many or a size class.

abundance: .
len: 16
v_gene: TRBV7-8
d_gene: .
j_gene: TRBJ2-3
CDR3aa: CASSFAGIGSTDTQYF
CDR3nt: TGTGCCAGCAGCTTTGCCGGGATTGGCAGCACAGATACGCAGTATTTT

abundance: .
len: 14
v_gene: TRBV4-1
d_gene: .
j_gene: TRBJ2-7
CDR3aa: CASSQEARTYEQYF
CDR3nt: TGCGCCAGCAGCCAAGAGGCACGGACCTACGAGCAGTACTTC

abundance: few
len: 15
v_gene: TRBV6-5
d_gene: .
j_gene: TRBJ1-2
CDR3aa: CASSYSLGLNYGYTF
CDR3nt: TGTGCCAGCAGTTACTCGCTAGGACTGAACTATGGCTACACCTTC

abundance: few
len: 14
v_gene: TRBV6-1
d_gene: TRBD2
j_gene: TRBJ2-7
CDR3aa: CATRTSWPLYEQYF
CDR3nt: TGTGCCACCCGGACTAGTTGGCCGCTCTACGAGCAGTACTTC

abundance: .
len: 16
v_gene: TRBV2
d_gene: .
j_gene: TRBJ1-6
CDR3aa: CASSEAKGTKHSPLHF
CDR3nt: TGTGCCAGCAGTGAAGCTAAGGGGACAAAACATTCACCCCTCCACTTT

abundance: .
len: 15
v_gene: TRBV9
d_gene: TRBD2
j_gene: TRBJ2-1
CDR3aa: CASSVDTSVYNEQFF
CDR3nt: TGTGCCAGCAGCGTAGATACTAGCGTTTACAATGAGCAGTTCTTC

abundance: .
len: 15
v_gene: TRBV28
d_gene: TRBD2
j_gene: TRBJ2-7
CDR3aa: CASSLPSGRWNEQYF
CDR3nt: TGTGCCAGCAGTTTACCTAGCGGGAGGTGGAACGAGCAGTACTTC

abundance: .
len: 14
v_gene: TRBV7-9
d_gene: TRBD2
j_gene: TRBJ2-7
CDR3aa: CASSLVSGGSEQYF
CDR3nt: TGTGCCAGCAGCTTGGTTAGCGGGGGATCCGAGCAGTACTTC

abundance: .
len: 16
v_gene: TRBV11-2
d_gene: .
j_gene: TRBJ2-7
CDR3aa: CASSLDGRRSGYEQYF
CDR3nt: TGTGCCAGCAGCTTAGACGGTCGGAGGTCAGGGTACGAGCAGTACTTC

abundance: .
len: 14
v_gene: TRBV6-6
d_gene: TRBD1
j_gene: TRBJ1-2
CDR3aa: CASTRDRDDYGYTF
CDR3nt: TGTGCCAGCACTCGGGACAGGGACGACTATGGCTACACCTTC

abundance: .
len: 15
v_gene: TRBV5-4
d_gene: .
j_gene: TRBJ1-1
CDR3aa: CASTRTRGMNTEAFF
CDR3nt: TGTGCCAGCACAAGAACCAGGGGCATGAACACTGAAGCTTTCTTT

abundance: .
len: 16
v_gene: TRBV7-6
d_gene: TRBD2
j_gene: TRBJ2-7
CDR3aa: CASSPRTSGGRYEQYF
CDR3nt: TGTGCCAGCAGCCCCCGGACTAGCGGAGGTCGCTACGAGCAGTACTTC

abundance: .
len: 19
v_gene: TRBV15
d_gene: TRBD2
j_gene: TRBJ2-7
CDR3aa: CATSRDVLAGGRGGYEQYF
CDR3nt: TGTGCCACCAGCAGAGATGTGCTAGCGGGAGGCCGGGGGGGCTACGAGCAGTACTTC

abundance: .
len: 15
v_gene: TRBV4-3
d_gene: .
j_gene: TRBJ2-7
CDR3aa: CASSPERVSSYEQYF
CDR3nt: TGCGCCAGCAGCCCGGAGCGGGTAAGCTCCTACGAGCAGTACTTC

abundance: .
len: 13
v_gene: TRBV6-5
d_gene: .
j_gene: TRBJ1-1
CDR3aa: CASSYRPNTEAFF
CDR3nt: TGTGCCAGCAGTTACAGGCCCAACACTGAAGCTTTCTTT

abundance: .
len: 19
v_gene: TRBV5-5
d_gene: TRBD2
j_gene: TRBJ2-7
CDR3aa: CASSIRGGLAGAKGYEQYF
CDR3nt: TGTGCCAGCAGCATCAGAGGAGGTCTAGCGGGGGCCAAAGGCTACGAGCAGTACTTC

abundance: .
len: 13
v_gene: TRBV27
d_gene: .
j_gene: TRBJ2-1
CDR3aa: CASGNDRADEQFF
CDR3nt: TGTGCCAGCGGGAACGATCGGGCGGATGAGCAGTTCTTC

abundance: .
len: 13
v_gene: TRBV19
d_gene: .
j_gene: TRBJ1-2
CDR3aa: CASSPSVRDGYTF
CDR3nt: TGTGCCAGTAGTCCATCGGTCAGGGACGGCTACACCTTC

abundance: .
len: 12
v_gene: TRBV11-3
d_gene: .
j_gene: TRBJ2-7
CDR3aa: CASSFSPNEQYF
CDR3nt: TGTGCCAGCAGCTTCTCCCCAAACGAGCAGTACTTC

abundance: .
len: 13
v_gene: TRBV25-1
d_gene: .
j_gene: TRBJ2-2
CDR3aa: CASSFRVTGELFF
CDR3nt: TGTGCCAGCAGTTTCAGGGTGACCGGGGAGCTGTTTTTT

abundance: .
len: 13
v_gene: TRBV5-1
d_gene: .
j_gene: TRBJ2-5
CDR3aa: CASGVVTGQTQYF
CDR3nt: TGCGCCAGCGGAGTGGTGACGGGCCAGACCCAGTACTTC

abundance: .
len: 12
v_gene: TRBV5-1
d_gene: .
j_gene: TRBJ2-7
CDR3aa: CASSLAQDEQYF
CDR3nt: TGCGCCAGCAGCTTGGCCCAAGACGAGCAGTACTTC

abundance: .
len: 15
v_gene: TRBV28
d_gene: TRBD1
j_gene: TRBJ1-5
CDR3aa: CASSFSGGINQPQHF
CDR3nt: TGTGCCAGCAGTTTCTCAGGGGGGATCAATCAGCCCCAGCATTTT

abundance: .
len: 13
v_gene: TRBV19
d_gene: .
j_gene: TRBJ1-1
CDR3aa: CASSLQVDTEAFF
CDR3nt: TGTGCCAGTAGTCTCCAGGTAGACACTGAAGCTTTCTTT

abundance: .
len: 13
v_gene: TRBV4-1
d_gene: TRBD1
j_gene: TRBJ1-3
CDR3aa: CASGEQGGNTIYF
CDR3nt: TGCGCCAGCGGGGAACAGGGGGGAAACACCATATATTTT

abundance: .
len: 15
v_gene: TRBV10-3
d_gene: .
j_gene: TRBJ2-1
CDR3aa: CAISEWGGGDNEQFF
CDR3nt: TGTGCCATCAGTGAGTGGGGGGGCGGAGACAATGAGCAGTTCTTC

abundance: .
len: 14
v_gene: TRBV28
d_gene: .
j_gene: TRBJ2-7
CDR3aa: CASSRRPTGYEQYF
CDR3nt: TGTGCCAGCAGCCGTCGACCCACGGGCTACGAGCAGTACTTC

abundance: .
len: 12
v_gene: TRBV2
d_gene: .
j_gene: TRBJ2-7
CDR3aa: CASREDRNEQYF
CDR3nt: TGTGCCAGCAGAGAAGACAGAAACGAGCAGTACTTC

abundance: once
len: 14
v_gene: TRBV6-5
d_gene: TRBD1
j_gene: TRBJ1-1
CDR3aa: CASSLGQGNTEAFF
CDR3nt: TGTGCCAGCAGCCTGGGACAGGGGAACACTGAAGCTTTCTTT

abundance: once
len: 16
v_gene: TRBV5-8
d_gene: .
j_gene: TRBJ1-1
CDR3aa: CASSLRGGQVNTEAFF
CDR3nt: TGTGCCAGCAGCTTGCGGGGGGGGCAAGTGAACACTGAAGCTTTCTTT

abundance: .
len: 12
v_gene: TRBV29-1
d_gene: TRBD1
j_gene: TRBJ2-4
CDR3aa: CSVLTGENIQYF
CDR3nt: TGCAGCGTATTGACAGGGGAAAACATTCAGTACTTC

abundance: .
len: 14
v_gene: TRBV30
d_gene: .
j_gene: TRBJ1-1
CDR3aa: CAWSVPDLDTEAFF
CDR3nt: TGTGCCTGGAGTGTACCCGACTTGGACACTGAAGCTTTCTTT

abundance: few
len: 14
v_gene: TRBV5-1
d_gene: .
j_gene: TRBJ2-7
CDR3aa: CASSPTGTPYEQYF
CDR3nt: TGCGCCAGCAGCCCGACAGGCACCCCTTACGAGCAGTACTTC

abundance: few
len: 15
v_gene: TRBV5-4
d_gene: .
j_gene: TRBJ1-2
CDR3aa: CASSTVSGTFYGYTF
CDR3nt: TGTGCCAGCAGCACAGTATCCGGGACGTTTTATGGCTACACCTTC

abundance: few
len: 18
v_gene: TRBV25-1
d_gene: TRBD2
j_gene: TRBJ2-6
CDR3aa: CASSEWGGPSSGANVLTF
CDR3nt: TGTGCCAGCAGTGAATGGGGGGGACCGAGCTCTGGGGCCAACGTCCTGACTTTC

abundance: few
len: 15
v_gene: TRBV11-2
d_gene: .
j_gene: TRBJ1-2
CDR3aa: CASSLDYGVNYGYTF
CDR3nt: TGTGCCAGCAGCTTAGATTACGGTGTCAACTATGGCTACACCTTC

abundance: .
len: 11
v_gene: TRBV5-4
d_gene: .
j_gene: TRBJ2-7
CDR3aa: CASSFGLEQYF
CDR3nt: TGTGCCAGCAGCTTCGGCCTCGAGCAGTACTTC

abundance: few
len: 14
v_gene: TRBV6-5
d_gene: .
j_gene: TRBJ2-2
CDR3aa: CASSPSTWTGELFF
CDR3nt: TGTGCCAGCAGCCCTTCTACTTGGACCGGGGAGCTGTTTTTT

abundance: few
len: 15
v_gene: TRBV5-1
d_gene: TRBD2
j_gene: TRBJ2-3
CDR3aa: CASSFLAGSTDTQYF
CDR3nt: TGCGCCAGCAGCTTCCTAGCGGGGAGCACAGATACGCAGTATTTT

abundance: few
len: 13
v_gene: TRBV28
d_gene: .
j_gene: TRBJ2-7
CDR3aa: CASSLPGAYEQYF
CDR3nt: TGTGCCAGCAGTTTGCCCGGGGCCTACGAGCAGTACTTC

abundance: .
len: 13
v_gene: TRBV7-3
d_gene: .
j_gene: TRBJ2-3
CDR3aa: CASSLEVIDTQYF
CDR3nt: TGTGCCAGCAGCTTAGAGGTGATAGATACGCAGTATTTT

abundance: .
len: 13
v_gene: TRBV7-2
d_gene: .
j_gene: TRBJ2-7
CDR3aa: CASSLAGPYEQYF
CDR3nt: TGTGCCAGCAGCTTAGCGGGACCCTACGAGCAGTACTTC

abundance: .
len: 11
v_gene: TRBV7-2
d_gene: .
j_gene: TRBJ2-7
CDR3aa: CASSSPFEQYF
CDR3nt: TGTGCCAGCAGCTCCCCTTTCGAGCAGTACTTC

abundance: .
len: 15
v_gene: TRBV12-5
d_gene: .
j_gene: TRBJ2-1
CDR3aa: CASGLPGRARDEQFF
CDR3nt: TGTGCTAGTGGTCTGCCTGGGCGCGCGCGCGATGAGCAGTTCTTC

abundance: .
len: 14
v_gene: TRBV6-5
d_gene: TRBD1
j_gene: TRBJ2-3
CDR3aa: CASSDRGITDTQYF
CDR3nt: TGTGCCAGCAGTGACAGGGGCATCACAGATACGCAGTATTTT

abundance: .
len: 14
v_gene: TRBV29-1
d_gene: .
j_gene: TRBJ1-5
CDR3aa: CSVALRRINQPQHF
CDR3nt: TGCAGCGTAGCTTTAAGACGGATTAATCAGCCCCAGCATTTT

abundance: .
len: 14
v_gene: TRBV4-1
d_gene: .
j_gene: TRBJ2-7
CDR3aa: CASSHPSSTYEQYF
CDR3nt: TGCGCCAGCAGCCATCCCAGCAGTACCTACGAGCAGTACTTC

abundance: .
len: 13
v_gene: TRBV28
d_gene: .
j_gene: TRBJ2-5
CDR3aa: CASRPPVGGQANF
CDR3nt: TGTGCCAGCAGACCACCCGTGGGGGGGCAAGCGAACTTC